Listed here are 32 T cell receptor beta chains from one sample, sequenced in a study of early T cells in non-severe SARS-CoV-2 infection. TCRdb re-called the 5' RACE reads through MiXCR, storing one row per CDR3 protein. The top ten hold over 3.5% of the sample, which has tens of thousands of distinct CDR3 sequences, roughly 6.2% seen once. The sequencing sample was made of whole blood. These receptor sequences come from an adult who was a healthcare worker with PCR-confirmed SARS-CoV-2 infection or an uninfected control (not recorded which).

This clonotype was seen a handful of times. V and J are TRBV7-6 and TRBJ2-3; D gene unclear. The V gene lost 5 bases and the J gene lost 0 bases, with 12 bases spanning the gap. CDR1 is SGHVS, CDR2 FNYEAQ, per germline. This CDR3 has 15 residues. The CDR3 nucleotides are TGTGCCAGCAGCCGACCCGCTGACAGCACAGATACGCAGTATTTT. Translation: CASSRPADSTDTQYF.

This clonotype was seen ten or more times. J is TRBJ1-1 and V is TRBV14; maybe TRBD1 (6 bases). CDR3 size: 14 residues. With 1 base removed from V and 7 bases from J, the gap between germline ends came to 13 bases. The germline gives CDR1 SGHDN, CDR2 FVKESK. This CDR3 is CASSQGRGPDEAFF. As DNA, the CDR3 is TGTGCCAGCAGCCAAGGCAGGGGACCCGATGAAGCTTTCTTT.

The chain carries TRBV15 and TRBJ2-7, with 9 bases identical to TRBD1. The CDR3 sequence is 13 residues long. Germline assignment: CDR1 LNHNV and CDR2 YYDKDF (reference sequence). Unmatched junction bases numbered 3, after V lost 3 bases and J lost 6 bases. The chain's CDR3 is CATSSNRGREQYF. CDR3 coding DNA: TGTGCCACCAGCAGTAACAGGGGGCGCGAGCAGTACTTC.

Ten or more counts support this clonotype. The CDR3 coding sequence is TGCGCCAGCACACTGACAGGGGGCTATGGCTACACCTTC. Translated, it gives CASTLTGGYGYTF. This chain links TRBV5-1 with TRBJ1-2, with 9 bases identical to TRBD1. The germline V gene encodes CDR1 SGHRS and CDR2 YFSETQ. After removal of 6 bases from V and 4 bases from J, the junction contained 4 bases not matched to a gene. This CDR3 comprises 13 residues. The variable domain in full, completed from reference TRBV5-1 and TRBJ1-2, reads KAGVTQTPRYLIKTRGQQVTLSCSPISGHRSVSWYQQTPGQGLQFLFEYFSETQRNKGNFPGRFSGRQFSNSRSEMNVSTLELGDSALYLCASTLTGGYGYTFGSGTRLTVV.

V gene TRBV7-2 combines with J gene TRBJ2-7, with 7 bases that match TRBD2. Unmatched junction bases numbered 5, after V lost 7 bases and J lost 2 bases. The V gene's germline CDR1 is SGHTA and CDR2 FQGNSA. This CDR3 has 13 amino acids. The CDR3 spells CASTRGTAYEQYF. CDR3 sequence (DNA): TGTGCCAGCACGCGGGGGACTGCCTACGAGCAGTACTTC.

This clonotype was seen only a few times. The genes are TRBV12-3 or TRBV12-4 and TRBJ2-7, with TRBD2 matching over 8 bases. Trimming removed 6 bases from V and 5 bases from J; junction bases left unmatched: 12. The CDR3 sequence is 15 residues long. The CDR3 protein is CASSPGGRGTDEQYF. The DNA of the CDR3 is TGTGCCAGCAGCCCGGGGGGGAGAGGGACGGACGAGCAGTACTTC.

This clonotype was counted a few times. J is TRBJ2-1 and V is TRBV20-1, with 12 bases lining up with TRBD2. Per germline, CDR1 DFQATT and CDR2 SNEGSKA (reference sequence). This CDR3 has 12 residues. V shed 3 bases, J shed 15 bases, and the junction held 6 bases outside the gene matches. The CDR3 DNA reads as TGCAGTGCTAGGGCTAGCGGGGGGGCTCTGTTCTTC. Amino acids: CSARASGGALFF.

This clonotype was detected a few times. The rearrangement joins TRBV11-3 to TRBJ2-7, with 7 bases fitting TRBD1. V was pared by 3 bases and J by 3 bases, with 8 bases of the junction left unmatched. Germline V gene sequence: CDR1 SGHNT, CDR2 YENEEA. CDR3 length: 15 residues. CDR3 nucleotides: TGTGCCAGCAGCTTTAGACAGGGAAGAGGCTACGAGCAGTACTTC. Translation: CASSFRQGRGYEQYF.

The CDR3: CASSPYSTLNEQFF. CDR3 nucleotide sequence: TGTGCCAGCAGCCCATACTCTACGCTCAATGAGCAGTTCTTC. The V gene is TRBV7-9, the J gene TRBJ2-1; D uncertain. Per the germline V gene, CDR1 is SEHNR and CDR2 is FQNEAQ (reference sequence). The CDR3 sequence is 14 residues long. The ends were cut back, 5 bases at V and 6 bases at J, with 14 bases in the middle.

This clonotype was recorded many times. The chain carries TRBV21-1 and TRBJ2-1; TRBD1 is the table's D call, not checked against the DNA. TRBV21-1 is shown as a pseudogene. The CDR3 totals 17 residues. This chain's CDR3 is CASSKVNKQGDENEQFF. The CDR3 nucleotides are TGTGCCAGCAGCAAAGTTAATAAACAGGGGGATGAGAATGAGCAGTTCTTC.

The count of this clonotype is one. This chain uses TRBV6-2 or TRBV6-3 with TRBJ1-1; 7 bases align to TRBD1. Trimming at V came to 2 bases and at J to 10 bases, leaving 19 bases not matched to a gene. Germline CDR1 and CDR2: MNHEY and SVGEGT. CDR3 length: 17 residues. The CDR3 DNA sequence: TGTGCCAGCAGTTACCCGACAGGATGGTACCAGGGGGTTGGAGCTTTCTTT. Its translation: CASSYPTGWYQGVGAFF.

This clonotype was counted many times. The CDR3 reads CASSQGPRGNQPQHF. The CDR3 DNA reads as TGTGCCAGCAGCCAAGGTCCCAGGGGGAATCAGCCCCAGCATTTT. V usage is TRBV3-2 and J usage is TRBJ1-5; the table names TRBD1, a call not compared with the DNA. TRBV3-2 is flagged as a pseudogene. The CDR3 has 15 amino acids.

Of note for this clonotype: It may be a read error: a sequence one base away is much more abundant. The chain has TRBV20-1 and TRBJ2-3, with D maybe TRBD2 (6 bases). CDR3 length equals 14 residues. Trimming took 1 base from V and 1 from J, leaving 9 bases between them. CDR1 is DFQATT, CDR2 SNEGSKA, per germline (reference sequence). DNA for the CDR3: TGCAGTGCTAGAGCGGGGGAAGGCACAGATACGCAGTATTTT. Amino acid sequence: CSARAGEGTDTQYF.

The rearrangement joins TRBV18 to TRBJ2-5; D is unclear. Germline V CDR1 and CDR2: KGHSH, LQKENI. Trimming cost V 10 bases and J 5 bases, with 17 bases left between them. The CDR3 is 13 residues long. The DNA for the CDR3 is TGTGCCAACGCCATGGGGTCTGGCGAGACCCAGTACTTC. Its protein product is CANAMGSGETQYF.

This clonotype was counted between two and nine times. V and J are TRBV6-2 or TRBV6-3 and TRBJ1-5, with D uncertain. CDR3 length equals 16 residues. With 2 bases removed from V and 5 bases from J, the gap between germline ends came to 16 bases. CDR1 and CDR2 from the germline V gene are MNHEY and SVGEGT. CDR3 bases: TGTGCCAGCAGTTACCCCCGGGAGCTACCCGATCAGCCCCAGCATTTT. Translation gives CASSYPRELPDQPQHF.

By its share, this clonotype is medium-sized (0.01 to 0.1%). The chain uses TRBV27 and TRBJ2-5, with D unresolved. The CDR3 runs to 12 residues. Looked up from germline, CDR1 is MNHEY and CDR2 is SMNVEV (reference sequence). V gave up 8 bases and J gave up 1 base, with 8 bases separating them. CDR3 protein: CASFSTQETQYF. DNA for the CDR3: TGTGCCAGCTTCTCAACCCAAGAGACCCAGTACTTC.

The chain has TRBV28 and TRBJ2-3; 11 bases agree with TRBD2. The CDR3 length is 16 residues. V was pared by 5 bases and J by 4 bases, with 8 bases of the junction left unmatched. The germline CDR1 and CDR2 sequences are MDHEN and SYDVKM. CDR3 nucleotide sequence: TGTGCCAGCAGTCCTTATTTTAGCGGGGGGGCAGATACGCAGTATTTT. This encodes CASSPYFSGGADTQYF.

The table lists this clonotype with many counts. The genes are TRBV6-1 and TRBJ1-5; 7 bases are a match to TRBD1. From germline, CDR1 is MNHNS and CDR2 SASEGT. This CDR3 has 14 amino acids. V trimming: 10 bases; J trimming: 4 bases; junction bases outside the gene matches: 10. Written as DNA, the CDR3 is TGTGCCACCCACAGGGGAAGGGGGAATCAGCCCCAGCATTTT. It translates to CATHRGRGNQPQHF.

This clonotype showed up just a few times. The rearrangement links TRBV14 to TRBJ2-3, with 7 bases fitting TRBD2. The germline V gene encodes CDR1 SGHDN and CDR2 FVKESK. This CDR3 is built from 16 residues. The trim removed 4 bases at V and 3 bases at J, leaving 10 bases unmatched. Here the CDR3 DNA reads TGTGCCAGCAGCCCCTTAGCGTGGGGGGGGACAGATACGCAGTATTTT. Amino acids: CASSPLAWGGTDTQYF.

This chain links TRBV12-3 or TRBV12-4 with TRBJ1-2; TRBD1 matches at 8 bases. V shed 5 bases, J shed 8 bases, and the junction held 7 bases outside the gene matches. The CDR3 is made up of 13 amino acids. CDR3 sequence: CASSEDRERGYTF. Here the CDR3 DNA reads TGTGCCAGCAGTGAGGACAGGGAGAGGGGCTACACCTTC.

This clonotype has at least ten counts. The chain combines TRBV5-1 with TRBJ2-2; no firm D call. CDR1 and CDR2 (germline): SGHRS, YFSETQ. The CDR3 totals 13 residues. Deletions cut 8 bases from V and 7 bases from J, with 15 bases between. Here the CDR3 reads CASTRIGDGELFF. The CDR3 coding sequence is TGCGCCAGTACCCGCATAGGAGACGGGGAGCTGTTTTTT.

This clonotype was recorded at least ten times. The chain is built from TRBV7-9 and TRBJ1-6; D gene ambiguous. Trimming took off 1 base at V and 5 bases at J, with 9 bases between the two ends. Germline V gene sequence: CDR1 SEHNR, CDR2 FQNEAQ (reference sequence). The CDR3 contains 15 residues. The DNA for the CDR3 is TGTGCCAGCAGCTTAGGATCGGGGAATAATTCACCCCTCCACTTT. It yields the protein CASSLGSGNNSPLHF.

At least ten counts were recorded for this clonotype. This sequence joins TRBV29-1 and TRBJ2-7, with D unclear. Looked up from germline, CDR1 is SQVTM and CDR2 is ANQGSEA. V lost 5 bases to trimming and J lost 0 bases, with 14 bases between them. The CDR3 runs to 14 residues. The CDR3: CSVRTSQSSYEQYF. The DNA for the CDR3 is TGCAGCGTTCGTACTTCCCAGTCCTCCTACGAGCAGTACTTC.

This clonotype was detected ten times or more. The chain couples TRBV7-8 to TRBJ1-3; D gene ambiguous. Germline V gene sequence: CDR1 SGHVS, CDR2 FQNEAQ. The CDR3 has 12 residues. Trimming took off 0 bases at V and 4 bases at J, with 1 base between the two ends. CDR3 DNA: TGTGCCAGCAGCTTAGCGGGAAACACCATATATTTT. Translating it yields CASSLAGNTIYF. Complete variable domain (other parts from reference TRBV7-8 and TRBJ1-3): GAGVSQSPRYKVAKRGQDVALRCDPISGHVSLFWYQQALGQGPEFLTYFQNEAQLDKSGLPSDRFFAERPEGSVSTLKIQRTQQEDSAVYLCASSLAGNTIYFGEGSWLTVV.

In its sample, this clonotype was seen many times. The chain links TRBV27 to TRBJ1-2, with 7 bases lining up with TRBD1. The germline V gene has CDR1 MNHEY and CDR2 SMNVEV (reference sequence). The length of the CDR3 is 15 residues. The J segment lost 0 bases and the V segment lost 4 bases, leaving 5 bases of the junction unmatched. The DNA for the CDR3 is TGTGCCAGCAGTTGGACAGGAGATACTAACTATGGCTACACCTTC. Encoded protein: CASSWTGDTNYGYTF.

The V and J genes are TRBV15 and TRBJ2-7; tentatively, D is TRBD1 or TRBD2 (5 bases each). V shed 0 bases and J shed 2 bases, with 14 bases lying between them. Germline V gives CDR1 LNHNV, CDR2 YYDKDF (reference sequence). CDR3 length equals 16 residues. The CDR3 loop reads CATSRDRGGPAYEQYF. For the CDR3, the DNA is TGTGCCACCAGCAGAGATCGGGGCGGACCGGCCTACGAGCAGTACTTC.

This clonotype has ten or more counts. The J gene is TRBJ2-1, the V gene TRBV19, with 11 bases matching TRBD1. CDR1 LNHDA and CDR2 SQIVND come from the germline V gene (reference sequence). This CDR3 has 16 amino acids. V lost 6 bases, J lost 2 bases, and 6 bases stayed unmatched. The CDR3 sequence is CASRRDRGAPYNEQFF. Here the CDR3 DNA reads TGTGCCAGTAGGCGGGACAGGGGGGCGCCCTACAATGAGCAGTTCTTC.

The CDR3, as DNA: TGTGCCAGCAGCTACAGGAAGAACACCGGGGAGCTGTTTTTT. The encoded protein is CASSYRKNTGELFF. The J gene is TRBJ2-2, the V gene TRBV7-8; TRBD1 might be the D (5 bases). CDR3 size: 14 residues. V was pared by 4 bases and J by 1 base, with 7 bases between. Per the germline V gene, CDR1 is SGHVS and CDR2 is FQNEAQ.

This clonotype appeared a few times. The chain is built from TRBV7-8 and TRBJ2-2; unclear D gene. Per germline, CDR1 SGHVS and CDR2 FQNEAQ. Trimming left V 5 bases short and J 7 bases short, with 26 bases between. The CDR3 is 18 residues long. For the CDR3, the DNA is TGTGCCAGCAGCATAGGGCCCTCGGGCGGCCGATCAGGCGGGGAGCTGTTTTTT. Translating it yields CASSIGPSGGRSGGELFF.

This clonotype was counted at least ten times. The J gene is TRBJ2-3, the V gene TRBV7-6; 9 bases agree with TRBD2. CDR3 length equals 15 residues. The germline gives CDR1 SGHVS, CDR2 FNYEAQ. V lost 3 bases to trimming and J lost 7 bases; unmatched junction nucleotides: 8. CDR3 DNA: TGTGCCAGCAGCTTTTTTGCGGGGGGGCGGTATACGCAGTATTTT. It codes for CASSFFAGGRYTQYF.

This clonotype was recorded many times. This chain connects TRBV4-2 to TRBJ2-7; D may be TRBD1 or TRBD2 (5 bases each). V lost 6 bases, J lost 3 bases, and 9 bases lay in between. The germline CDR1 and CDR2 sequences are LGHNA and YNFKEQ. The CDR3 runs to 12 residues. CDR3 sequence: CASSLGGYEQYF. The CDR3 DNA reads as TGTGCCAGCAGTCTTGGGGGCTACGAGCAGTACTTC.

V usage is TRBV5-5 and J usage is TRBJ1-1; D gene unclear. Germline loops: CDR1 SGHKS, CDR2 YYEKEE (reference sequence). This CDR3 has 16 residues. V lost 3 bases, J lost 7 bases, and 22 bases lay in between. This CDR3 reads CASSSTPQPGRNEAFF. CDR3 DNA: TGTGCCAGCAGCTCGACCCCCCAGCCAGGCCGCAATGAAGCTTTCTTT.